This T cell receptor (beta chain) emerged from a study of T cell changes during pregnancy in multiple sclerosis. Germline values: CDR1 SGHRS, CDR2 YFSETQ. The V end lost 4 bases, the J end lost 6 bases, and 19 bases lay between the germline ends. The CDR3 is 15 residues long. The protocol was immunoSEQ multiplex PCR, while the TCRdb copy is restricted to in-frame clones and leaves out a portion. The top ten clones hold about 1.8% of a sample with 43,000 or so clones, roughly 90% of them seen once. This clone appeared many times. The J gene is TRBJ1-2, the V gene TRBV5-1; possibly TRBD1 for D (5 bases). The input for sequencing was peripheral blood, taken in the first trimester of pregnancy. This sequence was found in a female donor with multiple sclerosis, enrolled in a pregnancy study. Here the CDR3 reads CASSPTHPDIDGYTF. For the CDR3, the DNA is TGCGCCAGCAGCCCTACTCACCCGGACATTGATGGCTACACCTTC.